Below, 10 T cell receptor beta chains from the same sample are listed, as sequenced in a study. TCRdb independently ran MiXCR on the 5' RACE reads; one entry per CDR3 protein. The sample consists of tens of thousands of distinct CDR3 sequences, 25% to 35% of them appearing once. The sequenced sample was naive CD4+ T cells sorted from blood. The subset: naive CD4+ T cells, CD4+CD45RA+CD25-. Receptors were obtained from a female donor with breast cancer.

This clonotype was detected a few times. The rearrangement joins TRBV5-4 to TRBJ2-1; perhaps TRBD2 as D (5 bases). V was pared by 4 bases and J by 9 bases, with 11 bases between. Germline values: CDR1 SGHNT, CDR2 YYREEE (reference sequence). This CDR3 region has 12 residues. The CDR3 DNA follows: TGTGCCAGCAGCCCTGACCGGGGTGAGCAGTTCTTC. It yields the protein CASSPDRGEQFF.

This clonotype was observed a few times. CDR3: CASSVDRNGNIQYF. The CDR3 coding sequence is TGTGCCAGCAGCGTAGACAGAAACGGGAACATTCAGTACTTC. The rearrangement links TRBV7-8 to TRBJ2-4; D perhaps matches TRBD1 (5 bases). CDR1 is SGHVS, CDR2 FQNEAQ, per germline. This CDR3 comprises 14 residues. V was pared by 5 bases and J by 7 bases, with 15 bases between.

The V call is TRBV2, the J call TRBJ2-5, with D possibly TRBD1 on 5 matching bases. Looked up from germline, CDR1 is SNHLY and CDR2 is FYNNEI. Trimming pared 3 bases from V and 3 bases from J, leaving 11 bases between. The CDR3 loop spans 14 amino acids. CDR3 nucleotide sequence: TGTGCCAGCAGTGAGCAGGGTGGGGAAGAGACCCAGTACTTC. It specifies CASSEQGGEETQYF.

The chain recombines TRBV20-1 with TRBJ1-1; D possibly corresponds to TRBD1 (5 bases). Trimming left V 0 bases short and J 4 bases short, with 6 bases between. Germline lookup yields CDR1 DFQATT and CDR2 SNEGSKA (reference sequence). This CDR3 comprises 12 residues. CDR3 in amino acids: CSAREGGTEAFF. Here the CDR3 DNA reads TGCAGTGCTAGAGAGGGGGGCACTGAAGCTTTCTTT.

The table lists this clonotype with a few counts. This sequence joins TRBV29-1 and TRBJ2-7, with no clear D. In germline, CDR1 is SQVTM, CDR2 ANQGSEA. CDR3 length: 13 amino acids. Deletions cut 4 bases from V and 3 bases from J, with 13 bases between. The CDR3 reads CSVAPSLLYEQYF. CDR3 DNA: TGCAGCGTTGCCCCTAGTTTACTCTACGAGCAGTACTTC.

V gene TRBV29-1 combines with J gene TRBJ1-1; D may be TRBD1 (5 bases). The CDR3 consists of 18 residues. From germline, CDR1 is SQVTM and CDR2 ANQGSEA. The V and J ends lost 1 base and 3 bases respectively, with 24 bases between them. CDR3 sequence: CSVEGKVEGPPHHTEAFF. The CDR3 coding sequence is TGCAGCGTTGAAGGCAAGGTTGAGGGACCCCCACATCACACTGAAGCTTTCTTT.

This clonotype appeared many times. The chain is built from TRBV6-2 or TRBV6-3 and TRBJ1-2, with 11 bases aligning to TRBD1. Germline lookup yields CDR1 MNHEY and CDR2 SVGEGT. V gave up 5 bases and J gave up 7 bases; unmatched junction bases: 6. This CDR3 comprises 14 residues. The CDR3 loop is CASSTMDRGLGYTF. DNA of the CDR3: TGTGCCAGCAGTACAATGGACAGGGGGCTTGGCTACACCTTC.

This clonotype has a single count. This rearrangement joins TRBV7-3 to TRBJ2-1; TRBD2 is a possible D gene (6 bases). V was pared by 2 bases and J by 3 bases, with 8 bases between. This CDR3 is built from 14 residues. The germline CDR1 and CDR2 sequences are SGHTA and FQGTGA. The CDR3 sequence: CASSLAGSYNEQFF. In DNA, the CDR3 is TGTGCCAGCAGCTTAGCGGGGAGCTACAATGAGCAGTTCTTC.

This clonotype showed up many times. The gene calls are TRBV4-1 and TRBJ2-3; D not resolved. Deletions cut 0 bases from V and 2 bases from J, with 15 bases between. Germline loops: CDR1 MGHRA, CDR2 YSYEKL. The CDR3 contains 17 residues. CDR3 nucleotides: TGCGCCAGCAGCCAAGATGGCCAATCCCCCCACACAGATACGCAGTATTTT. Translating gives CASSQDGQSPHTDTQYF.

This clonotype showed up just a few times. This chain links TRBV7-8 with TRBJ2-3; D is ambiguous. The CDR3 covers 13 residues. With 5 bases removed from V and 0 bases from J, the gap between germline ends came to 6 bases. Germline V lookup: CDR1 SGHVS, CDR2 FQNEAQ. This CDR3 reads CASSNPSTDTQYF. In nucleotides, the CDR3 is TGTGCCAGCAGCAACCCAAGCACAGATACGCAGTATTTT.